The source of this T cell receptor (beta chain) is a study of cytomegalovirus exposure and HLA in healthy donors. 60 Vbeta and 13 Jbeta primers were used in PCR. Here immunoSEQ multiplex PCR was the method, and the copy in TCRdb shows in-frame clones only, minus some. This sample has 170,000 or so clones, with over 80% found just once. The length of the CDR3 is 16 residues. V lost 0 bases and J lost 5; bases outside the gene matches: 9. Looked up from germline, CDR1 is LNHDA and CDR2 is SQIVND (reference sequence). The receptor was isolated from a man between 50 and 59 years old in good health and CMV-seronegative. The rearrangement links TRBV19 to TRBJ1-1; 7 nucleotides agree with TRBD1. Sequencing was done on a sample of PBMCs. In DNA, the CDR3 is TGTGCCAGTAGTATAGACCCTAACAGGGGTGAAACTGAAGCTTTCTTT. Amino acids: CASSIDPNRGETEAFF.